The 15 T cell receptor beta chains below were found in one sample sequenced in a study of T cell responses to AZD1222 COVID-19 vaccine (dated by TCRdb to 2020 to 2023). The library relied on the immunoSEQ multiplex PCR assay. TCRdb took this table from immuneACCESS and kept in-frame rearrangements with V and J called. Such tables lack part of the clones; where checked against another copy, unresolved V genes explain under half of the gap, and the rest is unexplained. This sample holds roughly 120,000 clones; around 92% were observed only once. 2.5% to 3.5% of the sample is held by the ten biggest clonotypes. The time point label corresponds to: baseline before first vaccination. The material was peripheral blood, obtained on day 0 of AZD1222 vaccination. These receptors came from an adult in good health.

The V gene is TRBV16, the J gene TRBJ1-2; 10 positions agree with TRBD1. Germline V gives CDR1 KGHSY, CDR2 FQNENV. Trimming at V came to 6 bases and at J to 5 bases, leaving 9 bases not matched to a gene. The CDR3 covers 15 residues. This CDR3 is CASSQRQGAQYGYTF. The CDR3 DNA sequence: TGTGCCAGCAGTCAAAGACAGGGGGCACAGTATGGCTACACCTTC.

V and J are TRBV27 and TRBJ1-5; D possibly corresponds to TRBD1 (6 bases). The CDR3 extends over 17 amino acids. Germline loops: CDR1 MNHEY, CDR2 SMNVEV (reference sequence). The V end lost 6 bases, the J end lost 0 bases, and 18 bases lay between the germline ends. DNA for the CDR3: TGTGCCAGCAGAGAACTTACAGGGATGGTTAGCAATCAGCCCCAGCATTTT. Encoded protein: CASRELTGMVSNQPQHF.

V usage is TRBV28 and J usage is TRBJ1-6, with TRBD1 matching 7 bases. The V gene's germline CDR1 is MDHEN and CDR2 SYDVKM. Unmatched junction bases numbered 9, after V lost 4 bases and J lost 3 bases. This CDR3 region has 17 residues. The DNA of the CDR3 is TGTGCCAGCAGTTGGGGGTCGGGACAGAACTATAATTCACCCCTCCACTTT. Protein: CASSWGSGQNYNSPLHF.

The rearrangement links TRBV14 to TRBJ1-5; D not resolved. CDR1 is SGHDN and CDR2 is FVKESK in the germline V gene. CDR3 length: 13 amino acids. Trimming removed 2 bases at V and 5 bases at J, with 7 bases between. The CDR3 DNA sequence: TGTGCCAGCAGCCAATTCGGAGATCAGCCCCAGCATTTT. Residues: CASSQFGDQPQHF.

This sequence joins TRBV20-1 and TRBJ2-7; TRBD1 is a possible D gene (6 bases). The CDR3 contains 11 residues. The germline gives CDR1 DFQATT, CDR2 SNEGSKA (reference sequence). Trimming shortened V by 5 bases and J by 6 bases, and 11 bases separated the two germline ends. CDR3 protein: CSAVGAAEQYF. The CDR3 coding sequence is TGCAGTGCTGTGGGGGCCGCCGAGCAGTACTTC.

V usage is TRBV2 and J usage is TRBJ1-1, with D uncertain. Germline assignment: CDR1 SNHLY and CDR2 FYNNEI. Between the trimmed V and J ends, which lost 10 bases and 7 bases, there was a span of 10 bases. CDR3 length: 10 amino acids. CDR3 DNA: TGTGCCACCTCGGAGGGTGAAGCTTTCTTT. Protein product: CATSEGEAFF.

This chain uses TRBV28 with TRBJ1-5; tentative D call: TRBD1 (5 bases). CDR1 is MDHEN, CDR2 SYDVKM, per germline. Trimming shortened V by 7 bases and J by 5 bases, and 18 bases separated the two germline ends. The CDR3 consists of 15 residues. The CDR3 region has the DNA TGTGCCAGCACCAACGGCAGGGAGGGTTATCAGCCCCAGCATTTT. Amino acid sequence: CASTNGREGYQPQHF. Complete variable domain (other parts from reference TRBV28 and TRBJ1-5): DVKVTQSSRYLVKRTGEKVFLECVQDMDHENMFWYRQDPGLGLRLIYFSYDVKMKEKGDIPEGYSVSREKKERFSLILESASTNQTSMYLCASTNGREGYQPQHFGDGTRLSIL.

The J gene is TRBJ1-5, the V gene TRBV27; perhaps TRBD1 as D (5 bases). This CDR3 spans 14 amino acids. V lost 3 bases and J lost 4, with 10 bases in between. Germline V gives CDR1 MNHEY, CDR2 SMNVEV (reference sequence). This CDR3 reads CASSFRQGNQPQHF. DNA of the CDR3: TGTGCCAGCAGTTTTAGGCAGGGAAATCAGCCCCAGCATTTT.

CDR3 DNA: TGCGCCAGCAGCTTGGGGAGCGGGAGAACGGATGAGCAGTTCTTC. Residues: CASSLGSGRTDEQFF. The V gene is TRBV5-1, the J gene TRBJ2-1; 8 bases are shared with TRBD2. V was pared by 0 bases and J by 8 bases, with 7 bases of the junction left unmatched. Germline CDR1 is SGHRS and CDR2 is YFSETQ. The length of the CDR3 is 15 residues.

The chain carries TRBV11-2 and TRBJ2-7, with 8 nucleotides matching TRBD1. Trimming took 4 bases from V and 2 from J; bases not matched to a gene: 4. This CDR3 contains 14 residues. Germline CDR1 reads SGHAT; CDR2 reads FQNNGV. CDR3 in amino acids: CASSYGTGAYEQYF. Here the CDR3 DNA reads TGTGCCAGCAGCTACGGGACAGGAGCCTACGAGCAGTACTTC.

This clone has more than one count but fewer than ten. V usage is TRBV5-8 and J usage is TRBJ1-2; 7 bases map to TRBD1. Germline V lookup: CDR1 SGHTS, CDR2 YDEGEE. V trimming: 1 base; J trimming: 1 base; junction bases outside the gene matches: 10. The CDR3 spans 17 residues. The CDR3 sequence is CASSLQVRQGDNYGYTF. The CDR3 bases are TGTGCCAGCAGCTTGCAAGTGAGGCAGGGGGATAACTATGGCTACACCTTC.

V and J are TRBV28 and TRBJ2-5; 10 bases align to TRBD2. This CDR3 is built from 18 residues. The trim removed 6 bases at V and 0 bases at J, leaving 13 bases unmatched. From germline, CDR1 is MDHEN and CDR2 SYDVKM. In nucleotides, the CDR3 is TGTGCCAGCAGCCCATTCGTAGGTAGCGGGAGGAACCAAGAGACCCAGTACTTC. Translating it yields CASSPFVGSGRNQETQYF.

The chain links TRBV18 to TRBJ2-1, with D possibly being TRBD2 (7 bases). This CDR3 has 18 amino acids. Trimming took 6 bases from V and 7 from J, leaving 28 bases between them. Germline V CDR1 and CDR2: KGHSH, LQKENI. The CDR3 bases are TGTGCCAGCTCCCGGGACAACCCTAGCGGCCGTGGGGGAAATGAGCAGTTCTTC. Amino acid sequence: CASSRDNPSGRGGNEQFF.

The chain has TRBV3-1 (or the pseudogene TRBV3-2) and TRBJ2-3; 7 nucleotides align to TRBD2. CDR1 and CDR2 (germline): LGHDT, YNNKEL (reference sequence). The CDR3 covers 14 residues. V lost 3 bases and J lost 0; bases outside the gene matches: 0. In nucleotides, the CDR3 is TGTGCCAGCAGCCAGGGACTAAGCACAGATACGCAGTATTTT. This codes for CASSQGLSTDTQYF.

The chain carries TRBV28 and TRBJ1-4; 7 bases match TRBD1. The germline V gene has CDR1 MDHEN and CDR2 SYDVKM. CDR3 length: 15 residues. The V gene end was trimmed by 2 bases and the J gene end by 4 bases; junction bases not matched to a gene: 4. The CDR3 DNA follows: TGTGCCAGCAGTTTACCTACAGGGGTTAATGAAAAACTGTTTTTT. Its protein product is CASSLPTGVNEKLFF. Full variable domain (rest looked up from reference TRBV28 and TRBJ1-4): DVKVTQSSRYLVKRTGEKVFLECVQDMDHENMFWYRQDPGLGLRLIYFSYDVKMKEKGDIPEGYSVSREKKERFSLILESASTNQTSMYLCASSLPTGVNEKLFFGSGTQLSVL.